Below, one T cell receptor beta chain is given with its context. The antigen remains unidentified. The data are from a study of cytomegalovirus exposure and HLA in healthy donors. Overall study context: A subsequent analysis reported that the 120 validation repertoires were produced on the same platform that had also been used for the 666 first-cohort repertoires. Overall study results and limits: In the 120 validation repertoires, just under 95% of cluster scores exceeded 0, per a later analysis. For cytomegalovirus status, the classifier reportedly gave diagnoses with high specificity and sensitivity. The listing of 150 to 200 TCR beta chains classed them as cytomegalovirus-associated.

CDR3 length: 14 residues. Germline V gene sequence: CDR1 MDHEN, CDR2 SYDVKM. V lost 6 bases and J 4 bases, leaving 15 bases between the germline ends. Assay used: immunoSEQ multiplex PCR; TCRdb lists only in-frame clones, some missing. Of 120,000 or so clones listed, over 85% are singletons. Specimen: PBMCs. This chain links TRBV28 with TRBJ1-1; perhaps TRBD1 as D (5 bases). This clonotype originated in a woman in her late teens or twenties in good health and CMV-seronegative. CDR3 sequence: CASRDRNGVTEAFF. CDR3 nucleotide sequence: TGTGCCAGCAGAGACAGAAACGGTGTCACTGAAGCTTTCTTT.